The present T cell receptor (beta chain) was sequenced within a study of Ad26.COV2.S vaccination and SARS-CoV-2 variants. Study-wide background: Recipients of Ad26.COV2.S got it intramuscularly, once or twice 56 days apart.

Described treatment: roughly 18 received Ad26.COV2.S at low or high dose, single or two shots; about five received placebo; per-sample allocation not given. Sample collection was performed on day 63 after the first vaccine or placebo injection. Clones were read by immunoSEQ multiplex PCR, and TCRdb kept only the in-frame ones, dropping some. The table includes 350,000 to 450,000 clones, roughly 90% detected once. Regarding this clone: The antigen is not known. Other DNA sequences in this sample translate to the same CDR3.

Study-level findings and limits: Vaccine and placebo groups showed comparable non-spike TCR breadth. Post-vaccination breadth of spike-specific CD8+ and CD4+ T cell responses was reportedly substantial. Compared with placebo recipients, vaccine recipients had higher spike-specific TCR breadth.

V was clipped by 6 bases and J by 3 bases, with 5 bases between them. CDR3 size: 12 residues. Germline V lookup: CDR1 SNHLY, CDR2 FYNNEI. The TCR comes from a person aged 18-65 years who received the Ad26.COV2.S COVID-19 vaccine or a placebo. This sequence joins TRBV2 and TRBJ2-2; D is ambiguous. This specimen consisted of peripheral blood, obtained in a trial of Ad26.COV2.S vaccine versus placebo. Written as DNA, the CDR3 is TGTGCCAGCAGCCCTGACACCGGGGAGCTGTTTTTT. Residues: CASSPDTGELFF.